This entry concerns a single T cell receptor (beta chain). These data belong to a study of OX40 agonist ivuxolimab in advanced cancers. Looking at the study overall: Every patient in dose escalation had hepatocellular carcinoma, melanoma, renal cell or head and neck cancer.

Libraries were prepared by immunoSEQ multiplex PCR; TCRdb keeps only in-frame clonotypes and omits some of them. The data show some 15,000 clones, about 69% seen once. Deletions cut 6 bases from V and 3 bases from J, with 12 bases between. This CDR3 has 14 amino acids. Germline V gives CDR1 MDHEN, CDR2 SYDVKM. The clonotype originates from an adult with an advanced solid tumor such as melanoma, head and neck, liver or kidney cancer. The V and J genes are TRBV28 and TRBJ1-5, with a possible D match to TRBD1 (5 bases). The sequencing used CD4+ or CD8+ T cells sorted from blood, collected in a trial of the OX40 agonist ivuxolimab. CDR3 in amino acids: CASSPRQFNQPQHF. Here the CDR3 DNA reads TGTGCCAGCAGCCCGAGACAGTTCAATCAGCCCCAGCATTTT.